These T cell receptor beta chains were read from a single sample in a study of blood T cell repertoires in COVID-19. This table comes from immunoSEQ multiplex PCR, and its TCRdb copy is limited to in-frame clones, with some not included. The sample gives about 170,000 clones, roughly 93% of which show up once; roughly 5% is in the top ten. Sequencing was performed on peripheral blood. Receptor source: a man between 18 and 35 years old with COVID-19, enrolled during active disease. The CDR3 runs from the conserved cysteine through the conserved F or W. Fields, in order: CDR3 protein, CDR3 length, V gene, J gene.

CDR3aa: CASSFGQGADTQYF
len: 14
v_gene: TRBV5-1
j_gene: TRBJ2-3

CDR3aa: CASSRQDTQYF
len: 11
v_gene: TRBV7-8
j_gene: TRBJ2-3

CDR3aa: CASSIAGSYGYTF
len: 13
v_gene: TRBV19
j_gene: TRBJ1-2

CDR3aa: CASSQGEGTVSYEQYF
len: 16
v_gene: TRBV4-1
j_gene: TRBJ2-7

CDR3aa: CASSGQGAPRYEQYF
len: 15
v_gene: TRBV6-5
j_gene: TRBJ2-7

CDR3aa: CASSLDRGRRYTEAFF
len: 16
v_gene: TRBV28
j_gene: TRBJ1-1

CDR3aa: CASSLGQGRQTEAFF
len: 15
v_gene: TRBV5-4
j_gene: TRBJ1-1

CDR3aa: CASIVLKWDSFDGYTF
len: 16
v_gene: TRBV2
j_gene: TRBJ1-2

CDR3aa: CASSFQGYGNTIYF
len: 14
v_gene: TRBV7-9
j_gene: TRBJ1-3

CDR3aa: CASSMMSGSKNEQYF
len: 15
v_gene: TRBV19
j_gene: TRBJ2-7

CDR3aa: CASSGSLYTEAFF
len: 13
v_gene: TRBV10-1
j_gene: TRBJ1-1

CDR3aa: CASSIAFPIVTDTQYF
len: 16
v_gene: TRBV19
j_gene: TRBJ2-3

CDR3aa: CAWTNSTGAPNEKLFF
len: 16
v_gene: TRBV30
j_gene: TRBJ1-4

CDR3aa: CASGPPRGQGGEQYF
len: 15
v_gene: TRBV5-1
j_gene: TRBJ2-7

CDR3aa: CASSYFGARLNTEAFF
len: 16
v_gene: TRBV6-5
j_gene: TRBJ1-1

CDR3aa: CASSTRGGEFIDTQYF
len: 16
v_gene: TRBV9
j_gene: TRBJ2-3

CDR3aa: CASSLPRGINYGYTF
len: 15
v_gene: TRBV28
j_gene: TRBJ1-2

CDR3aa: CASSPLGATEAFF
len: 13
v_gene: TRBV18
j_gene: TRBJ1-1

CDR3aa: CAWSVRSTNEKLFF
len: 14
v_gene: TRBV30
j_gene: TRBJ1-4

CDR3aa: CASTLVGGNYGYTF
len: 14
v_gene: TRBV10-1
j_gene: TRBJ1-2

CDR3aa: CASGQTSGEFPHFYNEQFF
len: 19
v_gene: TRBV12-5
j_gene: TRBJ2-1

CDR3aa: CASSTTGGGNTIYF
len: 14
v_gene: TRBV6-5
j_gene: TRBJ1-3

CDR3aa: CASSTNRIWDEQFF
len: 14
v_gene: TRBV11-2
j_gene: TRBJ2-1

CDR3aa: CASSVSSGRAYEQYF
len: 15
v_gene: TRBV9
j_gene: TRBJ2-7

CDR3aa: CASSTGGGQPQHF
len: 13
v_gene: TRBV28
j_gene: TRBJ1-5

CDR3aa: CASSLGQHTEAFF
len: 13
v_gene: TRBV7-9
j_gene: TRBJ1-1

CDR3aa: CASSIVAGGPNEQFF
len: 15
v_gene: TRBV19
j_gene: TRBJ2-1

CDR3aa: CASSQRTGLEQYF
len: 13
v_gene: TRBV4-1
j_gene: TRBJ2-7

CDR3aa: CASSFRAAGTDTQYF
len: 15
v_gene: TRBV7-2
j_gene: TRBJ2-3

CDR3aa: CASSLGPRGDEKLFF
len: 15
v_gene: TRBV7-2
j_gene: TRBJ1-4

CDR3aa: CASSLGKYRGQQNQPQHF
len: 18
v_gene: TRBV11-2
j_gene: TRBJ1-5

CDR3aa: CASSPGGSQETQYF
len: 14
v_gene: TRBV28
j_gene: TRBJ2-5

CDR3aa: CASGSLRGTGTNSGNTIYF
len: 19
v_gene: TRBV12-5
j_gene: TRBJ1-3